This T cell receptor (beta chain) stems from a study of CD8 T cells in Susac syndrome (dated by TCRdb to the late 2010s). With regard to the full study: Repertoire sequencing was used to test whether CD8+ T cell activation and differentiation in Susac syndrome was antigen driven.

With respect to this clonotype: Its antigen is not yet known. Per-nucleotide qualities are absent, and no much larger clonotype sits a single base away.

Here is what the overall study found, with its caveats: The study acknowledged that relatively few individuals were included in the TCR sequencing and HLA analysis.

The germline V gene supplies CDR1 SNHLY and CDR2 FYNNEI. The CDR3 has 14 amino acids, counting the end cysteine and phenylalanine. The retained sequence is limited to the CDR3, 42 bases, with the frame set at the first base. V loses 7 bases of germline sequence and J loses 4 bases, and the interval between the two ends is 11 bases. Peripheral blood CD8+ and CD4+ T cells from healthy donors, Susac syndrome patients and multiple sclerosis patients were profiled using high-throughput TCR beta sequencing. The healthy donors served as controls matched for age and sex. CD8+ TEMRA cells were enriched by FACS, while bulk CD8+ and CD4+ T cells were purified by magnetic negative isolation. Blood was collected in EDTA tubes and processed within 24 hours, with PBMCs isolated through density gradient centrifugation. PBMCs intended for TCR sequencing were cryopreserved in liquid nitrogen and were subsequently thawed in a 37 degrees C water bath. The sorted or isolated CD4+, CD8+ and CD8+ TEMRA cells had a purity of 90% or higher.

RNA was extracted using the RNeasy kit, and roughly 0.5 to 1 ug of the RNA was reverse transcribed with random hexamers. TCR beta CDR3 regions were amplified with the immunoSEQ multiplex PCR assay covering 54 Vbeta and 13 Jbeta segments. PCR amplification bias was corrected by using a synthetic template baseline for primer optimization and computational correction. The paper's data handling went like this. Reads were annotated to V, D and J genes per IMGT and analyzed with immunoSEQ Analyzer, keeping only productive sequences. Clonality was computed as one minus Shannon entropy normalized by log2 of the number of productive unique sequences. For each patient and control, public and private clones were evaluated among the 100 most prevalent clones. Susac-specific clones were defined as absent from healthy and MS cohorts, about 1,100 published viral clones and other ImmuneACCESS disease sequences. TCRdb cleaned the public reads at Q25 with fastp, built clones with MiXCR and kept in-frame beta chains. Rows with one shared CDR3 protein collapse into an entry with the most common genes and DNA. The V and J calls and clone size are TCRdb's, not the authors'. Across this sample there are more than 120,000 distinct CDR3 sequences, with approximately 93% seen only once. Under 0.095% of the sample comes from the top ten.

The sequence was obtained from a human donor in good health. The chain is assembled from TRBV2 and TRBJ2-6, with TRBD2 as a weak D call on 5 bases. The sequencing input was CD4+ T cells from PBMCs. The nucleotides read TGTGCCAGCACCGAGGGCCTCGGGGCCAACGTCCTGACTTTC. Its coded protein is CASTEGLGANVLTF. Reference TRBV2 and TRBJ2-6 proteins supply the regions before and after the CDR3; the full variable domain is: EPEVTQTPSHQVTQMGQEVILRCVPISNHLYFYWYRQILGQKVEFLVSFYNNEISEKSEIFDDQFSVERPDGSNFTLKIRSTKLEDSAMYFCASTEGLGANVLTFGAGSRLTVL.